These 21 T cell receptor beta chains were all obtained from the same sample, sequenced in a study of OX40 agonist ivuxolimab in advanced cancers. TCRdb's table, derived via immunoSEQ multiplex PCR, lists solely in-frame clones and lacks some. The data contain about 100,000 clones, more than 75% of them seen just once; the ten biggest clones take up roughly 1.6%. This specimen was CD4+ or CD8+ T cells sorted from blood, taken in a trial of the OX40 agonist ivuxolimab. The receptors originated from an adult with an advanced solid tumor such as melanoma, head and neck, liver or kidney cancer.

V and J are TRBV18 and TRBJ2-3; D call uncertain. Germline V CDR1 and CDR2: KGHSH, LQKENI. The V and J ends lost 3 bases and 1 base respectively, with 8 bases between them. This CDR3 comprises 14 residues. The CDR3 sequence is CASSPFQGTDTQYF. The DNA for the CDR3 is TGTGCCAGCTCACCGTTCCAGGGCACAGATACGCAGTATTTT.

The chain combines TRBV19 with TRBJ2-5; a weak D match, TRBD2 (5 bases). V was trimmed by 5 bases and J by 3 bases, leaving 13 bases between them. CDR1 is LNHDA, CDR2 SQIVND, per germline (reference sequence). There are 14 residues in the CDR3. The CDR3 DNA reads as TGTGCCAGTAGTCTAGCTAGTCAAAAAGAGACCCAGTACTTC. It encodes CASSLASQKETQYF.

Here the CDR3 DNA reads TGTGCCAGCAGGGAGGGGACAGCCTCCTACAATGAGCAGTTCTTC. Protein product: CASREGTASYNEQFF. J is TRBJ2-1 and V is TRBV6-1, with D possibly matching TRBD1 (7 bases). Germline V gives CDR1 MNHNS, CDR2 SASEGT. This CDR3 is 15 amino acids long. V lost 6 bases, J lost 0 bases, and 12 bases lay in between.

The rearrangement uses TRBV9 and TRBJ1-3; perhaps TRBD1 as D (5 bases). From germline, CDR1 is SGDLS and CDR2 YYNGEE. The CDR3 contains 15 residues. The V end lost 4 bases, the J end lost 0 bases, and 11 bases lay between the germline ends. The CDR3 DNA is TGTGCCAGCAGCCAATCACAGGTCTCTGGAAACACCATATATTTT. Encoded protein: CASSQSQVSGNTIYF.

Worth noting for this clone: One end of the junction is discordant with germline, which a read error may explain. The DNA for the CDR3 is TGTGCCAGCAGCTTATGGGGCCCTCTCAGCACAGATACGCAGTATTTT. Amino acids: CASSLWGPLSTDTQYF. The chain joins TRBV27 to TRBJ2-3; possible D gene TRBD1, 5 bases. Germline lookup yields CDR1 MNHEY and CDR2 SMNVEV (reference sequence). This CDR3 spans 16 amino acids.

The rearrangement uses TRBV9 and TRBJ2-7; 7 bases line up with TRBD2. Germline V gene lookup returns CDR1 SGDLS and CDR2 YYNGEE. V gave up 2 bases and J gave up 2 bases; unmatched junction bases: 7. The CDR3 has 15 amino acids. CDR3 residues: CASSVRRGVPYEQYF. The CDR3 DNA sequence: TGTGCCAGCAGCGTGCGACGGGGGGTTCCCTACGAGCAGTACTTC.

V usage is TRBV27 and J usage is TRBJ1-4; 8 bases line up with TRBD1. Trimming removed 7 bases from V and 7 bases from J; junction bases left unmatched: 11. Germline V gives CDR1 MNHEY, CDR2 SMNVEV (reference sequence). The CDR3 has 15 residues. CDR3 DNA: TGTGCCAGCACCTCCTTCCGGACAGGGACTGAAAAACTGTTTTTT. Translation gives CASTSFRTGTEKLFF.

This clone appeared a few times. The chain couples TRBV30 to TRBJ1-1; 7 bases match TRBD1. J was trimmed by 0 bases and V by 3 bases; bases with no gene match: 4. Germline assignment: CDR1 GTSNPN and CDR2 SVGIG (reference sequence). The CDR3 loop spans 14 amino acids. The CDR3: CAWSPDRMNTEAFF. In DNA, the CDR3 is TGTGCCTGGAGCCCGGACAGGATGAACACTGAAGCTTTCTTT.

The chain is built from TRBV7-3 and TRBJ1-1; 7 bases are shared with TRBD1. Looked up from germline, CDR1 is SGHTA and CDR2 is FQGTGA. With V trimmed by 3 bases and J by 3 bases, 1 base remained unmatched. This CDR3 spans 13 amino acids. CDR3 coding DNA: TGTGCCAGCAGCTTTGGGACAGACACTGAAGCTTTCTTT. Protein: CASSFGTDTEAFF.

On this clone itself: Other DNA sequences in this specimen translate into the identical CDR3. The rearrangement joins TRBV18 to TRBJ2-1; tentatively, D is TRBD2 (6 bases). V lost 0 bases and J 0 bases, leaving 6 bases between the germline ends. Germline assignment: CDR1 KGHSH and CDR2 LQKENI. The CDR3 totals 15 residues. Written as DNA, the CDR3 is TGTGCCAGCTCACCACCCGGGAGCTCCTACAATGAGCAGTTCTTC. Its protein product is CASSPPGSSYNEQFF.

The V and J genes are TRBV12-1 and TRBJ2-1; the table's D call, TRBD2, has no DNA check behind it. TRBV12-1 is annotated as a pseudogene. The CDR3 spans 17 residues. The CDR3 DNA reads as TGTGCCAGCAGCTTGCACTTGACTGAAAGCTCCTACAATGAGCAGTTCTTC. The encoded protein is CASSLHLTESSYNEQFF.

The chain recombines TRBV15 with TRBJ2-7; 12 nucleotides agree with TRBD1. The CDR3 is 16 residues long. Germline V gene sequence: CDR1 LNHNV, CDR2 YYDKDF (reference sequence). Trimming at V came to 1 base and at J to 6 bases, leaving 7 bases not matched to a gene. CDR3 amino acids: CATSRGRGQGASEQYF. CDR3 nucleotides: TGTGCCACCAGCAGAGGGAGGGGACAGGGGGCAAGCGAGCAGTACTTC.

This rearrangement joins TRBV4-1 to TRBJ1-6; the match to TRBD1 covers 8 bases. V shed 1 base, J shed 9 bases, and the junction held 5 bases outside the gene matches. The germline gives CDR1 MGHRA, CDR2 YSYEKL. The CDR3 has 15 residues. CDR3 amino acids: CASSQARTGTSPLHF. For the CDR3, the DNA is TGCGCCAGCAGCCAAGCCAGGACAGGGACTTCACCCCTCCACTTT.

This CDR3 reads CASSPTQRGAPETQYF. The CDR3 nucleotides read TGTGCCAGCAGCCCAACCCAGCGGGGGGCCCCAGAGACCCAGTACTTC. This chain joins TRBV7-9 and TRBJ2-5; TRBD2 agrees at 9 bases. V gave up 5 bases and J gave up 4 bases; unmatched junction bases: 11. The germline V gene encodes CDR1 SEHNR and CDR2 FQNEAQ (reference sequence). The CDR3 sequence is 16 residues long.

The gene calls are TRBV6-4 and TRBJ2-5, with 10 nucleotides matching TRBD1. The end of the DNA fits TRBJ2-7 better, so the J call may be wrong. The germline V gene encodes CDR1 MRHNA and CDR2 SNTAGT. This CDR3 has 13 amino acids. CDR3 residues: CASSLGQGSEQYF. The CDR3 bases are TGTGCCAGCAGCTTGGGACAGGGGAGCGAGCAGTACTTC.

V usage is TRBV7-2 and J usage is TRBJ2-7, with TRBD2 identical over 9 bases. V shed 1 base and J 0 bases; nucleotides not matched to a gene: 1. The CDR3 is 15 amino acids. Germline CDR1 reads SGHTA; CDR2 reads FQGNSA. CDR3 sequence: CASSLGLAASYEQYF. CDR3 nucleotides: TGTGCCAGCAGCTTAGGACTAGCGGCCTCCTACGAGCAGTACTTC.

The CDR3 coding sequence is TGTGCCAGCAGCTTGGTTAGCGGGAGCTCCTACAATGAGCAGTTCTTC. This gives the protein CASSLVSGSSYNEQFF. The chain couples TRBV5-5 to TRBJ2-1, with 9 bases identical to TRBD2. Germline V gives CDR1 SGHKS, CDR2 YYEKEE (reference sequence). The ends lost 0 bases at V and 0 bases at J; junction bases unmatched: 1. This CDR3 has 16 residues.

The chain has TRBV2 and TRBJ1-1; 7 nucleotides agree with TRBD1. The CDR3 is made up of 15 amino acids. With 0 bases clipped from V and 4 bases from J, the junction kept 5 bases outside the gene matches. Germline V gene data show CDR1 as SNHLY and CDR2 as FYNNEI. CDR3 in amino acids: CASSEAGTAGTEAFF. CDR3 nucleotides: TGTGCCAGCAGTGAAGCCGGGACAGCGGGCACTGAAGCTTTCTTT.

This clone was observed once. The chain has TRBV6-4 and TRBJ2-2, with TRBD2 identical over 9 bases. The germline CDR1 and CDR2 sequences are MRHNA and SNTAGT. V dropped 0 bases and J dropped 8; count of bases not matched to a gene: 4. This CDR3 contains 15 residues. CDR3 loop: CASSDSGGGAGELFF. DNA for the CDR3: TGTGCCAGCAGTGACTCCGGCGGGGGGGCAGGGGAGCTGTTTTTT.

This rearrangement joins TRBV6-5 to TRBJ1-4, with D hard to call. The germline V gene encodes CDR1 MNHEY and CDR2 SVGAGI. Trimming removed 2 bases at V and 5 bases at J, with 12 bases between. The CDR3 runs 15 residues. The CDR3 protein is CASSYAGGRNEKLFF. CDR3 bases: TGTGCCAGCAGTTACGCAGGAGGGAGGAATGAAAAACTGTTTTTT.

The chain combines TRBV6-5 with TRBJ2-1; 8 bases are shared with TRBD2. This CDR3 has 15 amino acids. In germline, CDR1 is MNHEY, CDR2 SVGAGI. After removal of 6 bases from V and 7 bases from J, the junction contained 11 bases not matched to a gene. CDR3 coding DNA: TGTGCCAGCAGCCGCGGGACTAGGGGCTCAAATGAGCAGTTCTTC. Translation: CASSRGTRGSNEQFF.